This T cell receptor beta chain was observed in a study of patients and donors after allogeneic stem cell transplantation. One entry per CDR3 protein results from TCRdb running MiXCR on the RT-PCR reads. The profile shows about 160,000 distinct CDR3 sequences, about 30% of them singletons. In its sample, this clonotype was seen a few times. The germline V gene encodes CDR1 MNHEY and CDR2 SVGAGI. V gave up 4 bases and J gave up 3 bases, with 16 bases separating them. The CDR3 runs 15 residues. This receptor was identified in a human donor who was either an allogeneic HSCT recipient or a stem cell or donor lymphocyte infusion donor (not recorded which). It is not recorded whose cells these are; they may come from a transplant donor. Sequencing input: blood, either unsorted or a sorted T cell fraction (not recorded which). The rearrangement joins TRBV6-5 to TRBJ2-7; D remains ambiguous. CDR3 in DNA: TGTGCCAGCAGTTCCAGAACCATACTTGTCTACGAGCAGTACTTC. Protein product: CASSSRTILVYEQYF.